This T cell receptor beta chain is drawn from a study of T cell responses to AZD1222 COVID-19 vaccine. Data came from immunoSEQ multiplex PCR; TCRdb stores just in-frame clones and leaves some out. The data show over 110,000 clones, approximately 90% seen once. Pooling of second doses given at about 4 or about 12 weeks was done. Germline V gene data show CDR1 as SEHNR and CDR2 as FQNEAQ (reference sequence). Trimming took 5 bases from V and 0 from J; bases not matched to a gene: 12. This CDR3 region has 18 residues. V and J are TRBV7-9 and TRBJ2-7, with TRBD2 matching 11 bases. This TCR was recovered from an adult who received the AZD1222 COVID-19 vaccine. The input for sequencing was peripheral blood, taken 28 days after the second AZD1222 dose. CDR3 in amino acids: CASSPSRRLAGSSYEQYF. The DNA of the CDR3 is TGTGCCAGCAGCCCCTCCCGTCGACTAGCGGGGAGCTCCTACGAGCAGTACTTC.